A single TCR beta chain is shown here with its context. Authors' methods: Nucleated cell number was recorded as an estimate derived from reference gene primer amplification. Measured with immunoSEQ multiplex PCR; TCRdb has only the in-frame clones, and not every one. That table furnishes V, J and clone size, whereas the DNA furnished D and trimming. The repertoire holds about 200,000 clones, approximately 80% seen once, with around 30% in the top ten. The data belong to a study of blood T cell repertoires in COVID-19. On the study more broadly: The United States, Italy and Spain were the sources of the acute and convalescent COVID-19 samples. Sources were T cells, B-cell-depleted T cells, or PBMCs; the material itself was cDNA or gDNA.

Trimming removed 7 bases from V and 0 bases from J, with 13 bases in between. The CDR3 runs 16 residues. Germline V gives CDR1 SNHLY, CDR2 FYNNEI. The TCR comes from a middle-aged man with acute or convalescent COVID-19. V gene TRBV2 combines with J gene TRBJ1-6; no definite D call. The sample was peripheral blood. The CDR3 reads CASNKPGGSYNSPLHF. CDR3 DNA sequence: TGTGCCAGCAATAAACCGGGAGGCTCCTATAATTCACCCCTCCACTTT.